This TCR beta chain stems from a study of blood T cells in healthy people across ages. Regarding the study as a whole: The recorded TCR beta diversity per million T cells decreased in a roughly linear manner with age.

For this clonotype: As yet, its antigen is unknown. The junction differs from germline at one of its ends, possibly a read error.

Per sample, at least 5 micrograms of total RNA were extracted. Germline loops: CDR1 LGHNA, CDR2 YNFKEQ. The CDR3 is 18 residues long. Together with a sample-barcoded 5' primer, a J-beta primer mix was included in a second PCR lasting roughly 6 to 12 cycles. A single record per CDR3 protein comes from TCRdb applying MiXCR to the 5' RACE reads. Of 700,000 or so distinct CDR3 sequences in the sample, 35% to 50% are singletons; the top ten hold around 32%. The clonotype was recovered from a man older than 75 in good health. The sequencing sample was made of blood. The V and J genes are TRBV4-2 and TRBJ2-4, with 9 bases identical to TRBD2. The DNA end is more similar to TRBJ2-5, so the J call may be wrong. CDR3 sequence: CANSQGGRASGTFETQYF. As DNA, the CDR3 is TGTGCCAACAGCCAAGGGGGTAGGGCTAGCGGGACCTTTGAGACCCAGTACTTC.